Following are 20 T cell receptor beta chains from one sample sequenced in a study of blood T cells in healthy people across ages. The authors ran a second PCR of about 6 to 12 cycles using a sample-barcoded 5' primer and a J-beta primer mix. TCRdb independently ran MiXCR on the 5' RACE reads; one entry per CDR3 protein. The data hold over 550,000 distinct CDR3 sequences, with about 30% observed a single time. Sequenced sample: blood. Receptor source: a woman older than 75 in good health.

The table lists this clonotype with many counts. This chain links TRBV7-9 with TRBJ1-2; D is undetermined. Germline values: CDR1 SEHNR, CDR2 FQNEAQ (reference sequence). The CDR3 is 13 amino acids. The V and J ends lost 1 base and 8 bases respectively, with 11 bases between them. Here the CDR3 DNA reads TGTGCCAGCAGCTTAGAAGCGGTCGGAGGCTACACCTTC. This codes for CASSLEAVGGYTF.

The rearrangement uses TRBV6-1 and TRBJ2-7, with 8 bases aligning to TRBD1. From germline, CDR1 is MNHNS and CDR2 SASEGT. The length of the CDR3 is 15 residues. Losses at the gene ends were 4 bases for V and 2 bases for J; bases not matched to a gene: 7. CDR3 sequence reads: CASSGGQGRPYEQYF. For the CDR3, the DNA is TGTGCCAGCAGTGGCGGACAGGGACGGCCCTACGAGCAGTACTTC.

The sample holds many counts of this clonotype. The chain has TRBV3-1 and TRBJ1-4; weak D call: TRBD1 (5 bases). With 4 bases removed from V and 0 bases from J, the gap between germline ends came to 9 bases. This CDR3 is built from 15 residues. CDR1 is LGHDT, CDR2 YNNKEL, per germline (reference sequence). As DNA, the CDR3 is TGTGCCAGCAGCCGATCGACAGCAACTAATGAAAAACTGTTTTTT. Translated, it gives CASSRSTATNEKLFF.

CDR3 region: CASSPAPPDTQYF. The CDR3 DNA is TGCGCCAGCAGCCCGGCTCCCCCAGATACGCAGTATTTT. The rearrangement joins TRBV5-1 to TRBJ2-3; D gene uncertain. Between the trimmed V and J ends, which lost 4 bases and 4 bases, there was a span of 10 bases. Germline V lookup: CDR1 SGHRS, CDR2 YFSETQ. The CDR3 extends over 13 amino acids.

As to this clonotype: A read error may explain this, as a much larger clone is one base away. CDR3: CANSSLGGYQNEKLFF. DNA for the CDR3: TGCGCCAACAGCTCCCTCGGGGGATACCAAAATGAAAAACTGTTTTTT. This chain uses TRBV5-1 with TRBJ1-4; weak D call: TRBD1 (5 bases). From germline, CDR1 is SGHRS and CDR2 YFSETQ. The length of the CDR3 is 16 residues.

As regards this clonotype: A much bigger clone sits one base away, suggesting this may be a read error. CDR3 residues: CASRATGKGNGYTF. CDR3 bases: TGTGCCAGCAGGGCTACCGGGAAAGGCAATGGCTACACCTTC. V is TRBV27 and J is TRBJ1-2; D unclear. Germline V gene data show CDR1 as MNHEY and CDR2 as SMNVEV (reference sequence). Trimming cost V 6 bases and J 6 bases, with 17 bases left between them. The CDR3 sequence is 14 residues long.

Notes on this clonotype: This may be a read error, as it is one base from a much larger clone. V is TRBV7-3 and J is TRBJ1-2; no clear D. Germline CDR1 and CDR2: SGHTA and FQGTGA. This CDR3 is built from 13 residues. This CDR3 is CASSSRRVYGHTF. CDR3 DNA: TGTGCCAGCAGCTCCCGCCGGGTCTATGGCCACACCTTC.

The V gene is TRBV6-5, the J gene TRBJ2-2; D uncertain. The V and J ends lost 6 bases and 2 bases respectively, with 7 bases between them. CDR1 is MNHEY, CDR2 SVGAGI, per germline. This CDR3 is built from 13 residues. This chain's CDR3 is CASSNSNTGELFF. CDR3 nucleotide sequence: TGTGCCAGCAGCAACTCAAACACCGGGGAGCTGTTTTTT.

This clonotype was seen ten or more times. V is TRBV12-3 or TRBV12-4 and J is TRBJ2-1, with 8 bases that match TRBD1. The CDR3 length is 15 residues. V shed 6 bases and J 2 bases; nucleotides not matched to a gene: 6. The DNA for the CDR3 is TGTGCCAGCAGATATGGACAGGGTCCCTACAATGAGCAGTTCTTC. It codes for CASRYGQGPYNEQFF.

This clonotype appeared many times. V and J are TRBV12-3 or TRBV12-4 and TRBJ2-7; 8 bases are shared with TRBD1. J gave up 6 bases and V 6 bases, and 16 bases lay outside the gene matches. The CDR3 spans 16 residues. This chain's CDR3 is CASSYLVGQGQPEQYF. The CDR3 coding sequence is TGTGCCAGCAGCTACTTAGTAGGACAGGGCCAACCCGAGCAGTACTTC.

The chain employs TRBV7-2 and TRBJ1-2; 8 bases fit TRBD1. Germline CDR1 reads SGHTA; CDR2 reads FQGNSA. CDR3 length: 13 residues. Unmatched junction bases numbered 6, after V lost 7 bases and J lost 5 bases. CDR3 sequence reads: CASTMTGAYGYTF. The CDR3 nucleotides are TGTGCCAGCACTATGACAGGGGCGTATGGCTACACCTTC.

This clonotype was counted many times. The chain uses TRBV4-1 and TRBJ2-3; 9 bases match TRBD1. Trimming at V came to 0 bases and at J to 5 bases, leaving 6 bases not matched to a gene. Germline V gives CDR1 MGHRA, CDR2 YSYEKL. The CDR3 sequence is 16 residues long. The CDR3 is CASSQDRTGVVDTQYF. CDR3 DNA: TGCGCCAGCAGCCAAGATCGGACAGGGGTGGTAGATACGCAGTATTTT.

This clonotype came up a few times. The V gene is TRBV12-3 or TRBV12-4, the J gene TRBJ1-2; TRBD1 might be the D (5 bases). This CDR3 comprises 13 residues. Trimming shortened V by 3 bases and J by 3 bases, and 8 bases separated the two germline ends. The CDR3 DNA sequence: TGTGCCAGCAGTTTTGGCAGGGACTATGGCTACACCTTC. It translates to CASSFGRDYGYTF.

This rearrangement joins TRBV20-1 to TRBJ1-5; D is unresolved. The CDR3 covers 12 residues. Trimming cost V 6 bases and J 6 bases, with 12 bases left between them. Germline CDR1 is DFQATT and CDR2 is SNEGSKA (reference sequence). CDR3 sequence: CSAGGLGQPQHF. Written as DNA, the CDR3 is TGCAGTGCCGGAGGGCTGGGTCAGCCCCAGCATTTT.

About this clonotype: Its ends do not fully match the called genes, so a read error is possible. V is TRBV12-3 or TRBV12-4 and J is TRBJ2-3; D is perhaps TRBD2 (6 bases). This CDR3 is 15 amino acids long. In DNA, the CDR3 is TGTGCCAGCAGTTTGGTCGGAGGGAGCACAGATACGGAGTATTTT. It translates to CASSLVGGSTDTEYF.

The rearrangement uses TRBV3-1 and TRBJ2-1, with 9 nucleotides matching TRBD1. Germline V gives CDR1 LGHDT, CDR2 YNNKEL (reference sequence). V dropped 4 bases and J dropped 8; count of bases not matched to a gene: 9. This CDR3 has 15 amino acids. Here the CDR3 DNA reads TGTGCCAGCAGCCTGGGGACAGGGAGGGCCGATGAGCAGTTCTTC. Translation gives CASSLGTGRADEQFF.

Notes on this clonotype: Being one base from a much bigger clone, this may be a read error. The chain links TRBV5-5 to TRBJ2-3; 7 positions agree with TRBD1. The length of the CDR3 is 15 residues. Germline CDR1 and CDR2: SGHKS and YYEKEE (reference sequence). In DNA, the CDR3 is TGTACCAGCAGCTTGGAAGGGGGCAGGGCAGATACGCAGTATTTT. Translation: CTSSLEGGRADTQYF.

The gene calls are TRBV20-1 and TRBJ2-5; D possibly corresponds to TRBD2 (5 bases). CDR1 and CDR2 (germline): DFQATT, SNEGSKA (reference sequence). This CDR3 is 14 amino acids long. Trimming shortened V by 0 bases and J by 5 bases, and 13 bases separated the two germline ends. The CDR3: CSARDPPTGETQYF. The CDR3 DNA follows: TGCAGTGCTAGAGATCCTCCTACGGGGGAGACCCAGTACTTC.

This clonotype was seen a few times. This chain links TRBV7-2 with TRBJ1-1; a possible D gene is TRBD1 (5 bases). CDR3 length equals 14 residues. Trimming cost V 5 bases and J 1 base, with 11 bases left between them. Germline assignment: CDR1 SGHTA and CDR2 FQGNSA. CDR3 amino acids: CASSPQARNTEAFF. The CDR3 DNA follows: TGTGCCAGCAGCCCACAGGCCCGGAACACTGAAGCTTTCTTT.

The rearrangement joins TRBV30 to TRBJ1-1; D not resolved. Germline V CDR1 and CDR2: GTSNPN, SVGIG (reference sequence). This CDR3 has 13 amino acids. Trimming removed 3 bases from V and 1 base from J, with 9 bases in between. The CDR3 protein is CAWRPERNTEAFF. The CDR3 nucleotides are TGTGCCTGGAGGCCGGAGAGGAACACTGAAGCTTTCTTT.